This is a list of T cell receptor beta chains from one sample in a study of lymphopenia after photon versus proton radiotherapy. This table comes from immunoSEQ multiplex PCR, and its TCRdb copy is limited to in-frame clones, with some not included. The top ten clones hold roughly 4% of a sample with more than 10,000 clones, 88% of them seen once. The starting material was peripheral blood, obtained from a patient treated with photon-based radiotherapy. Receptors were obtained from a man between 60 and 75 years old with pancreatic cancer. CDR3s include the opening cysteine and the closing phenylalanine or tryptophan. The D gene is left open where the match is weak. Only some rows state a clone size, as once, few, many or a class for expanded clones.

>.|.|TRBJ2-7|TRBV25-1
TGTGCCAGCGCTGTGCCGGGCAGGACGTACGAGCAGTACTTC
CASAVPGRTYEQYF
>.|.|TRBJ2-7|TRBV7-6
TGTGCCAGCAGCTCCGACCTGAGGATGAGCTACGAGCAGTACTTC
CASSSDLRMSYEQYF
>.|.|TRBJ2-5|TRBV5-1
TGCGCCAGCAGCTTCTCGGGCCAAACAGGGGAGACCCAGTACTTC
CASSFSGQTGETQYF
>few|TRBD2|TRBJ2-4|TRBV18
TGTGCCAGCTCAAAGAGCGGGGGGCCCGGAAACATTCAGTACTTC
CASSKSGGPGNIQYF
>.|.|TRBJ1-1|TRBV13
TGTGCCAGCAGCTTACTGGGGAGGACTGAAGCTTTCTTT
CASSLLGRTEAFF
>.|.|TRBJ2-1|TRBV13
TGTGCCAGCAGACCATTCCGGGGGGCCGGGAATGAGCAGTTCTTC
CASRPFRGAGNEQFF
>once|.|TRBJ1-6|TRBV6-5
TGTGCCAGCCGGAGGTCGGGGAATTCACCCCTCCACTTT
CASRRSGNSPLHF
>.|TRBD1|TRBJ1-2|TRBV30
TGTGCCTGGACTTTGGGGCGACAGGGATCCTTTAACTATGGCTACACCTTC
CAWTLGRQGSFNYGYTF
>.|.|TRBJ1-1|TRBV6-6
TGTGCCAGCATTAGATTGAGTGGCACTGAAGCTTTCTTT
CASIRLSGTEAFF
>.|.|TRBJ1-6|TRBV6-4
TGTGCCAGCAGTATTTCCCCGGGGAATTCACCCCTCCACTTT
CASSISPGNSPLHF
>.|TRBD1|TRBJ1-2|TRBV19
TGTGCCAGTAGTCCCAGGACAGGGCGGTGGTATCGCTACACCTTC
CASSPRTGRWYRYTF
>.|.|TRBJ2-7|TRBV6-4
TGTGCCAGCAGTTGGACAGTCCCGAGCTCCTACGAGCAGTACTTC
CASSWTVPSSYEQYF
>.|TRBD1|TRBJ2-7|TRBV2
TGTGCCAGCAGTGGGCGGGACAGGGTATTCGAGCAGTACTTC
CASSGRDRVFEQYF
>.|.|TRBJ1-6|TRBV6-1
TGTGCCAGCACTACGCAACACCCGTATAATTCACCCCTCCACTTT
CASTTQHPYNSPLHF
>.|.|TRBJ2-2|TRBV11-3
TGTGCCAGCAGCTTTTCTTGGGAAGGGGCGAACACCGGGGAGCTGTTTTTT
CASSFSWEGANTGELFF
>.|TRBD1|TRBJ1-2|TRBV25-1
TGTGCCAGCAGTGTCCCCCCGGGACAGGGAGGTGACGCTGGCTACACCTTC
CASSVPPGQGGDAGYTF